The next 18 T cell receptor beta chains were all read from a single sample in a study of neurological immune-mediated disorders. TCRdb reanalysed the 5' RACE reads using MiXCR and keeps one entry per CDR3 protein. The table records under 60,000 distinct CDR3 sequences, around 3.4% of them present only once. Sample: PBMCs. The origin of the receptors is a man aged 35-49 years with multiple sclerosis.

In this sample, this clonotype turned up many times. The V gene is TRBV5-1, the J gene TRBJ2-5, with D hard to call. The CDR3 is 14 amino acids. With 4 bases removed from V and 5 bases from J, the gap between germline ends came to 15 bases. Germline V lookup: CDR1 SGHRS, CDR2 YFSETQ. CDR3 coding DNA: TGCGCCAGCAGCCCTACGGGTCCCGGGGAGACCCAGTACTTC. Translated: CASSPTGPGETQYF.

This chain connects TRBV19 to TRBJ2-5, with D uncertain. Trimming removed 0 bases from V and 7 bases from J, with 12 bases in between. The CDR3 length is 14 residues. CDR1 and CDR2 from the germline V gene are LNHDA and SQIVND (reference sequence). In DNA, the CDR3 is TGTGCCAGTAGTATAGATACAACTACCGGGACCCAGTACTTC. As protein: CASSIDTTTGTQYF.

This clonotype has just one count. The chain couples TRBV2 to TRBJ2-7, with a tentative D call TRBD1 (6 bases). Germline CDR1 SNHLY, CDR2 FYNNEI. Trimming shortened V by 5 bases and J by 0 bases, and 11 bases separated the two germline ends. The CDR3 loop spans 14 amino acids. The CDR3 region is CASSLGAGSYEQYF. As DNA, the CDR3 is TGTGCCAGCAGTCTGGGGGCGGGCTCCTACGAGCAGTACTTC.

This clonotype was seen ten or more times. The genes are TRBV6-6 and TRBJ2-4; possible D gene TRBD1, 5 bases. Germline V gene data show CDR1 as MNHNY and CDR2 as SVGAGI (reference sequence). V was shortened by 2 bases and J by 0 bases, with 20 bases between the two germline ends. This CDR3 has 19 residues. For the CDR3, the DNA is TGTGCCAGCAGTTACCCGAAAGCCACAGGCGAACTAGCCAAAAACATTCAGTACTTC. Translation gives CASSYPKATGELAKNIQYF.

In its sample, this clonotype was seen a few times. At one boundary the junction diverges from the germline segment, which might be a read error. CDR3 DNA sequence: TGTGCCAGCAGTTTAACCGGCGACGGTCAGCCCCAGAATTTT. This codes for CASSLTGDGQPQNF. The chain carries TRBV12-3 or TRBV12-4 and TRBJ1-5; no clear D. The CDR3 consists of 14 residues.

About this clonotype itself: Mismatch with germline at one junction end may stem from a read error. The rearrangement joins TRBV6-5 to TRBJ1-6; D is undetermined. Germline V gives CDR1 MNHEY, CDR2 SVGAGI. The CDR3 totals 13 residues. CDR3 sequence: CASSYRDNSPLNF. CDR3 bases: TGTGCCAGCAGTTACAGGGATAATTCACCCCTCAACTTT.

This clonotype has at least ten counts. V and J are TRBV12-3 or TRBV12-4 and TRBJ1-3; TRBD1 might be the D (5 bases). V lost 3 bases, J lost 4 bases, and 10 bases lay in between. CDR3 length equals 14 residues. This CDR3 is CASSFGAQGNTIYF. The CDR3 DNA sequence: TGTGCCAGCAGTTTTGGGGCACAGGGAAACACCATATATTTT.

This clonotype was recorded at least ten times. CDR3: CASSLAPTGGSETQYF. CDR3 bases: TGTGCCAGCAGCTTGGCCCCGACAGGGGGTTCGGAGACCCAGTACTTC. The chain joins TRBV5-5 to TRBJ2-5; 9 positions match TRBD1. The V gene's germline CDR1 is SGHKS and CDR2 YYEKEE (reference sequence). This CDR3 has 16 amino acids. J lost 5 bases, V lost 0 bases, and 8 bases had no gene match. The full variable domain, its missing parts supplied by reference TRBV5-5 and TRBJ2-5, is DAGVTQSPTHLIKTRGQQVTLRCSPISGHKSVSWYQQVLGQGPQFIFQYYEKEERGRGNFPDRFSARQFPNYSSELNVNALLLGDSALYLCASSLAPTGGSETQYFGPGTRLLVL.

This clonotype was counted at least ten times. The chain joins TRBV10-3 to TRBJ1-1; no reliable D call. Germline assignment: CDR1 ENHRY and CDR2 SYGVKD. This CDR3 has 14 residues. V dropped 0 bases and J dropped 4 bases, with 9 bases sitting between them. CDR3 nucleotides: TGTGCCATCAGTGAGTCACAGTCTAGCACTGAAGCTTTCTTT. It is translated as CAISESQSSTEAFF.

This clonotype was recorded at least ten times. The gene calls are TRBV20-1 and TRBJ1-2; no firm D call. The CDR3 is made up of 15 amino acids. V was trimmed by 0 bases and J by 8 bases, leaving 19 bases between them. The germline gives CDR1 DFQATT, CDR2 SNEGSKA (reference sequence). This chain's CDR3 is CSARDLGGPMGGYTF. The CDR3 DNA follows: TGCAGTGCTAGAGATCTGGGCGGCCCCATGGGCGGCTACACCTTC.

This clonotype occurred many times. The chain carries TRBV2 and TRBJ1-4, with D maybe TRBD1 (6 bases). V lost 6 bases and J lost 8, with 16 bases in between. Germline CDR1 SNHLY, CDR2 FYNNEI. This CDR3 is 14 amino acids long. Here the CDR3 DNA reads TGTGCCAGCAGCGTCCGGGGGCGCGGAGAAAAACTGTTTTTT. As protein: CASSVRGRGEKLFF.

In this sample, this clonotype turned up many times. One end of the junction varies from germline; a read error may be responsible. V usage is TRBV20-1 and J usage is TRBJ1-5; D gene ambiguous. The CDR3 is 14 residues long. Germline V gene data show CDR1 as DFQATT and CDR2 as SNEGSKA (reference sequence). CDR3 sequence: CSARLELANQPQNF. The CDR3 coding sequence is TGCAGTGCTAGACTTGAACTCGCCAATCAGCCCCAGAATTTT.

This clonotype was seen at least ten times. The gene calls are TRBV27 and TRBJ2-5; 14 nucleotides align to TRBD2. This CDR3 has 18 residues. The germline CDR1 and CDR2 sequences are MNHEY and SMNVEV (reference sequence). V gave up 3 bases and J gave up 5 bases; unmatched junction bases: 11. The CDR3 DNA sequence: TGTGCCAGCAGTTTGAGATGGGGGACTAGCGGGGGCCTGGAGACCCAGTACTTC. Its translation: CASSLRWGTSGGLETQYF.

This clonotype was found many times. The V call is TRBV6-1, the J call TRBJ2-1; TRBD2 matches at 9 bases. The V segment lost 5 bases and the J segment 0 bases; nucleotides outside the gene matches: 2. The CDR3 is made up of 15 amino acids. CDR1 and CDR2 from the germline V gene are MNHNS and SASEGT. CDR3 region: CASSLAGSSYNEQFF. CDR3 DNA: TGTGCCAGCAGTCTAGCGGGGAGCTCCTACAATGAGCAGTTCTTC.

There are many counts of this clonotype. The chain combines TRBV15 with TRBJ2-3; D not resolved. V was clipped by 0 bases and J by 2 bases, with 15 bases between them. The CDR3 totals 17 residues. The germline V gene has CDR1 LNHNV and CDR2 YYDKDF (reference sequence). CDR3 residues: CATSRDPYHIDTDTQYF. In DNA form, the CDR3 reads TGTGCCACCAGCAGAGACCCCTACCACATAGACACAGATACGCAGTATTTT.

This clonotype was picked up many times. A much larger clone differs by one base, so this may be a read error. The chain has TRBV7-9 and TRBJ2-7; the D is unclear. The germline CDR1 and CDR2 sequences are SEHNR and FQNEAQ (reference sequence). The CDR3 runs 14 residues. Trimming took off 4 bases at V and 7 bases at J, with 17 bases between the two ends. The CDR3, as DNA: TGTGCCAGCAGCTCGGATTTGTCGGAGAAAGAGCAGTACTTC. Translated, it gives CASSSDLSEKEQYF.

In this sample, this clonotype turned up many times. The rearrangement links TRBV19 to TRBJ2-3; 10 bases align to TRBD1. The CDR3 has 16 residues. V was pared by 4 bases and J by 5 bases, with 9 bases of the junction left unmatched. Germline values: CDR1 LNHDA, CDR2 SQIVND (reference sequence). The CDR3 bases are TGTGCCAGTAGTAGAGGCGACAGGGGGCGCGGAGATACGCAGTATTTT. Protein: CASSRGDRGRGDTQYF.

The table lists this clonotype with many counts. The V gene is TRBV7-9, the J gene TRBJ2-3; D remains ambiguous. Germline loops: CDR1 SEHNR, CDR2 FQNEAQ (reference sequence). This CDR3 spans 13 amino acids. V lost 3 bases to trimming and J lost 1 base, with 5 bases between them. The CDR3 here is CASSFLGTDTQYF. In DNA form, the CDR3 reads TGTGCCAGCAGCTTTCTCGGCACAGATACGCAGTATTTT.